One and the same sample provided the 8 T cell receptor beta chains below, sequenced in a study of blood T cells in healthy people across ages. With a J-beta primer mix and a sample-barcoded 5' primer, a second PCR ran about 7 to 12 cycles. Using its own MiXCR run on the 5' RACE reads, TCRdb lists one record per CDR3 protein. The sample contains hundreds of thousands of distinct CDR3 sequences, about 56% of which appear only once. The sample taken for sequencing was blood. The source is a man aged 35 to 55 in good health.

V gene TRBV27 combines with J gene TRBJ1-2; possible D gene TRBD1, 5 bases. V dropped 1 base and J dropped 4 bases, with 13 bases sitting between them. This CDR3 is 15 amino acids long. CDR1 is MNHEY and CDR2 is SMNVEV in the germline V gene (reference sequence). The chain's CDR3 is CASSLLSGNSYGYTF. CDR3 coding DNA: TGTGCCAGCAGTTTATTGTCAGGGAATTCCTATGGCTACACCTTC.

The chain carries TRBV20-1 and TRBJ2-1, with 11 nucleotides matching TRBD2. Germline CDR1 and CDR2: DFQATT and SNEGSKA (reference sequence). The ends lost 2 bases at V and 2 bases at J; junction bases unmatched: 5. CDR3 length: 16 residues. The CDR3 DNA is TGCAGTGCTAGATTTCTAGCGGGGGGAACCTACAATGAGCAGTTCTTC. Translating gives CSARFLAGGTYNEQFF.

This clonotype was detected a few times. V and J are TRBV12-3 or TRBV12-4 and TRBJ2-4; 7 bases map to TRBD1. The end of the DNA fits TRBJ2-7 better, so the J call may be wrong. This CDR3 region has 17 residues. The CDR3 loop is CASSLFYRGAKVYEQYF. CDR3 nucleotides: TGTGCCAGCAGTTTATTTTACAGGGGAGCAAAAGTCTACGAGCAGTACTTC.

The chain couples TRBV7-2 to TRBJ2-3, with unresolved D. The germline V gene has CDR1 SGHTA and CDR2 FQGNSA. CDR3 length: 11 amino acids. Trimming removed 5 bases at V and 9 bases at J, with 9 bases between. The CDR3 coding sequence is TGTGCCAGCAGCCGAGGAGCAACGCAGTATTTT. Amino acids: CASSRGATQYF.

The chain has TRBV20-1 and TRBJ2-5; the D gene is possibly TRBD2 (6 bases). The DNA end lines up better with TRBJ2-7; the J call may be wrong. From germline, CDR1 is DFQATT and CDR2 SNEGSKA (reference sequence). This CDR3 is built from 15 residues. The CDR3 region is CSARDGDWIKYEQYF. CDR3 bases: TGCAGTGCTAGAGATGGGGACTGGATCAAATACGAGCAGTACTTC.

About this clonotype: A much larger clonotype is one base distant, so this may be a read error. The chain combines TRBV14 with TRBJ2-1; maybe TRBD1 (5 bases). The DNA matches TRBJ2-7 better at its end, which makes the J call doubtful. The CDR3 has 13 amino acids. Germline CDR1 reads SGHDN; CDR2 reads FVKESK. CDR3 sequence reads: CATNGFRAREQYF. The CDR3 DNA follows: TGTGCCACCAACGGGTTCAGGGCCCGGGAGCAGTACTTC.

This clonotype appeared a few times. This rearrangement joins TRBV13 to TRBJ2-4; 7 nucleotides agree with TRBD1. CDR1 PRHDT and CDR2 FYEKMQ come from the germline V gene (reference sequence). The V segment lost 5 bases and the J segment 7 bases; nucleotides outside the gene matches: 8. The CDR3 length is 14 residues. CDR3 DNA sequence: TGTGCCAGCAGCGCCAGGGACAGAAGGAACATTCAGTACTTC. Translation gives CASSARDRRNIQYF.

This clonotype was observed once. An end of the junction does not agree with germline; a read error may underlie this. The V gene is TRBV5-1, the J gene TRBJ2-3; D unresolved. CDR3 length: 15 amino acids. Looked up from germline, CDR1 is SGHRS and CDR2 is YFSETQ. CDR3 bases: TGCGCCCGCAGCTTGGACGGAGTACCGCGAGATACGCAGTATTTT. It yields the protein CARSLDGVPRDTQYF. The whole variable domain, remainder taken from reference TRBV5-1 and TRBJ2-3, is KAGVTQTPRYLIKTRGQQVTLSCSPISGHRSVSWYQQTPGQGLQFLFEYFSETQRNKGNFPGRFSGRQFSNSRSEMNVSTLELGDSALYLCARSLDGVPRDTQYFGPGTRLTVL.